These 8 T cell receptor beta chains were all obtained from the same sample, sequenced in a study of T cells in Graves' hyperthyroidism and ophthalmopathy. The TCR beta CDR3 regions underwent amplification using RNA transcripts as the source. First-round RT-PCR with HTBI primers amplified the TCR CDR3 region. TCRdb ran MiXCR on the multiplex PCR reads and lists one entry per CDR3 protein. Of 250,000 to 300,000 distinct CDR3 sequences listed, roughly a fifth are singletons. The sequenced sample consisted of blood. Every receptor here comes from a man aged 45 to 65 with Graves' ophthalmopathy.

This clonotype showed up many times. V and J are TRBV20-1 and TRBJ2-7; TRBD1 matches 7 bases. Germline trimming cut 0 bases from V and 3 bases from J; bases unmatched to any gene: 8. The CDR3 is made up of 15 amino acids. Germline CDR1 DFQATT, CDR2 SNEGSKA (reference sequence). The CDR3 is CSARDPKTGYYEQYF. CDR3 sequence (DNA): TGCAGTGCTAGAGACCCAAAGACAGGGTACTACGAGCAGTACTTC.

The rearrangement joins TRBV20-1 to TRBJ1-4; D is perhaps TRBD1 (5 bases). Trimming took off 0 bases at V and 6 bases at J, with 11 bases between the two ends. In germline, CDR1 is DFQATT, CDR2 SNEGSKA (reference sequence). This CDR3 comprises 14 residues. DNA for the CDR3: TGCAGTGCTAGAGATGGGAGGGGACATGAAAAACTGTTTTTT. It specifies CSARDGRGHEKLFF.

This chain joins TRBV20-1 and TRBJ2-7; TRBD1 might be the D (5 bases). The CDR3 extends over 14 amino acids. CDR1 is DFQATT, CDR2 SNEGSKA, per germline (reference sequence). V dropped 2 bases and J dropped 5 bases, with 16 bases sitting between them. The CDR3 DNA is TGCAGTGCTAGAAGGGCCCAGGGAAGGGACGAGCAGTACTTC. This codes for CSARRAQGRDEQYF.

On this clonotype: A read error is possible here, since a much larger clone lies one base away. CDR3 coding DNA: TGTGCCATCAGTCCGGGACGCGAGCAGCACTTC. Amino acid sequence: CAISPGREQHF. This sequence joins TRBV10-3 and TRBJ2-7; D possibly matches TRBD1 or TRBD2 (5 bases each). Germline V gene sequence: CDR1 ENHRY, CDR2 SYGVKD. The CDR3 is 11 amino acids.

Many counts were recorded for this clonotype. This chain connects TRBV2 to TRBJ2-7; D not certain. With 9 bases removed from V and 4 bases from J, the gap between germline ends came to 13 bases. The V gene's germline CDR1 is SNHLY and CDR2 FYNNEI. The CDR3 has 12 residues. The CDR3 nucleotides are TGTGCCAGTTGGGATTATGGTTACGAGCAGTACTTC. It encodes CASWDYGYEQYF. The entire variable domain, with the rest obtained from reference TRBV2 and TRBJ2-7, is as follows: EPEVTQTPSHQVTQMGQEVILRCVPISNHLYFYWYRQILGQKVEFLVSFYNNEISEKSEIFDDQFSVERPDGSNFTLKIRSTKLEDSAMYFCASWDYGYEQYFGPGTRLTVT.

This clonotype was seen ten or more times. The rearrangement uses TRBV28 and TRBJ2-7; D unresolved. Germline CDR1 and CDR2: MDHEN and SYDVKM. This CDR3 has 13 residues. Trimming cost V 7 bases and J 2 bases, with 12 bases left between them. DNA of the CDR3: TGTGCCAGCACCCCTCCGGCGGCCTACGAGCAGTACTTC. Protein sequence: CASTPPAAYEQYF.

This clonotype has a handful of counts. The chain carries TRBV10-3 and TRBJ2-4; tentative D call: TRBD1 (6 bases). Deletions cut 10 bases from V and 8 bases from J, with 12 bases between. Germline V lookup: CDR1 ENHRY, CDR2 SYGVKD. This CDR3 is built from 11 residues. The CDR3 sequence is CATQQGDIQYF. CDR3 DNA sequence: TGTGCCACCCAACAGGGAGACATTCAGTACTTC.

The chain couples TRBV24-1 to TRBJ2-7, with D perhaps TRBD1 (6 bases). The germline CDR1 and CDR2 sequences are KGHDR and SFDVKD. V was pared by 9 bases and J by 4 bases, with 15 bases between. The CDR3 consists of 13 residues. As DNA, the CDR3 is TGTGCCACCCAACACCGGGACAATTACGAGCAGTACTTC. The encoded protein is CATQHRDNYEQYF.